This T cell receptor beta chain was documented in a study of blood T cell repertoires in COVID-19. About the study: Researchers got acute and convalescent COVID-19 samples from the United States, Italy and Spain.

The CDR3 contains 12 residues. The germline gives CDR1 MDHEN, CDR2 SYDVKM. The V end was cut by 3 bases, the J end by 2 bases, with 5 bases between. Per the original data handling: Amplification from reference gene primers served as the basis for estimated nucleated cell counts. Sequencing was performed with immunoSEQ multiplex PCR; in TCRdb, only in-frame clones are kept and a portion is missing. V, J and clone size derive from that table, while D and trimming were established from the DNA sequence. The sample holds under 55,000 clones, approximately 85% seen once. The source material was peripheral blood. This receptor was obtained from a human donor in a cohort sampled during active COVID-19. This chain uses TRBV28 with TRBJ2-7, with no clear D. CDR3 nucleotides: TGTGCCAGCAGTTTGGCCCCCTACGAGCAGTACTTC. Translated: CASSLAPYEQYF.